The sequence of this T cell receptor (beta chain) was determined in a study of blood T cell repertoires in COVID-19. Overall study context: Samples came from the United States, Italy and Spain, spanning acute and convalescent COVID-19. The analysed material was cDNA or gDNA that came from T cells, B-cell-depleted T cells, or PBMCs.

In the authors' methods: Nucleated cell number was recorded as an estimate derived from reference gene primer amplification. TCRdb's table, derived via immunoSEQ multiplex PCR, lists solely in-frame clones and lacks some. V and J calls and clone size are given by that table; D and trimming were obtained from the DNA. Of 250,000 or so clones in the sample, approximately 92% were seen once. V was trimmed by 6 bases and J by 0 bases, leaving 8 bases between them. The length of the CDR3 is 13 residues. The germline V gene has CDR1 MNHEY and CDR2 SMNVEV (reference sequence). The sequence came from a woman aged 35 to 49 who had recovered from COVID-19. V usage is TRBV27 and J usage is TRBJ1-1, with D perhaps TRBD1 (5 bases). The specimen was peripheral blood. The DNA of the CDR3 is TGTGCCAGCAGGGCAGGGATGAACACTGAAGCTTTCTTT. Protein: CASRAGMNTEAFF.